This T cell receptor (beta chain) derives from a study of T-cell memory formation after mild COVID-19. V trimming: 0 bases; J trimming: 2 bases; junction bases outside the gene matches: 2. This CDR3 has 15 amino acids. The germline V gene encodes CDR1 SGHRS and CDR2 YFSETQ. In TCRdb, the 5' RACE reads were re-called with MiXCR into one record per CDR3 protein. Among 250,000 to 300,000 distinct CDR3 sequences, roughly 15% were seen once, and the ten largest hold around a fifth. The sequenced sample consisted of PBMCs or a T cell subset sorted from them (not recorded which). The TCR was taken from a young man who had mild COVID-19 (a few samples of this study predate the infection). Cell type and time point are not known. The chain carries TRBV5-1 and TRBJ2-7; 10 nucleotides line up with TRBD1. The CDR3 is CASSLGDRGAYEQYF. The CDR3 region has the DNA TGCGCCAGCAGCTTGGGGGACAGGGGCGCCTACGAGCAGTACTTC.